This T cell receptor (beta chain) appears in the sequencing data of a study of blood T cell repertoires in COVID-19. Study at large: Samples came from the United States, Italy and Spain, spanning acute and convalescent COVID-19.

Germline V lookup: CDR1 MGHRA, CDR2 YSYEKL. This CDR3 has 13 residues. V was pared by 1 base and J by 6 bases, with 10 bases between. The method was immunoSEQ multiplex PCR; TCRdb's version includes in-frame clones alone and lacks a portion of them. Among 94,000 or so clones listed, 88% were seen once. This sequence joins TRBV4-1 and TRBJ2-7; D is unclear. What was sequenced was peripheral blood. This receptor was taken from a woman aged 70-85 years with acute or convalescent COVID-19. CDR3 nucleotide sequence: TGCGCCAGCAGCCAAGTTGGTTCGGTCGAGCAGTACTTC. As protein: CASSQVGSVEQYF.